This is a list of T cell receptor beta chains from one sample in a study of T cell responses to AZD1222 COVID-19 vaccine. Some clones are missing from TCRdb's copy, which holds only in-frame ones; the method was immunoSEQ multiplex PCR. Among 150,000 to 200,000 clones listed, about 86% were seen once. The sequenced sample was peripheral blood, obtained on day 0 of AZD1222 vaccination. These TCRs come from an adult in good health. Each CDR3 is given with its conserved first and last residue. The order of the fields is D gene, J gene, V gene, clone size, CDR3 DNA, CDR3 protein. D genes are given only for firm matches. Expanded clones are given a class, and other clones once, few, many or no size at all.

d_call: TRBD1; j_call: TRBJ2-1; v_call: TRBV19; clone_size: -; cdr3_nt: TGTGCCACGAGCAGGGGGCGGACTGCGCAAGCCAATGAGCAGTTCTTC; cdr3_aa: CATSRGRTAQANEQFF
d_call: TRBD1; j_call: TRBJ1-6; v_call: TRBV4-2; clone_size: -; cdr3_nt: TGTGCCAGCAGCCCCCGGGGGACAGGGGGCGTTTATAATTCACCCCTCCACTTT; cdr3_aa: CASSPRGTGGVYNSPLHF
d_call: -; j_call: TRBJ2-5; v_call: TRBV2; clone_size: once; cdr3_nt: TGTGCCAGCAGCCAAGAGACCCAGTACTTC; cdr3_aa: CASSQETQYF
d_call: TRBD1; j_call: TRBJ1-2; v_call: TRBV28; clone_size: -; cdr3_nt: TGTGCCAGCCTCCGCGGACAGGGGGCGGTTGGCTACACCTTC; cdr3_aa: CASLRGQGAVGYTF
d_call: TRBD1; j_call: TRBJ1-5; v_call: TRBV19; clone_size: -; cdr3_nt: TGTGCCAGTAGTATTCGGCAGGGGGATCAGCCCCAGCATTTT; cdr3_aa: CASSIRQGDQPQHF
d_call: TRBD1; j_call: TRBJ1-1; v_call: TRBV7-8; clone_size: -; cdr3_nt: TGTGCCAGCACCCAAGGGGTCGGACAGGGACACACTGAAGCTTTCTTT; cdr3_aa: CASTQGVGQGHTEAFF
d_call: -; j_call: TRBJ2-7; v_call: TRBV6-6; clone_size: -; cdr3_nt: TGTGCCAGTTCCCTAAGTTGGGAGCAGTACTTC; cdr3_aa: CASSLSWEQYF
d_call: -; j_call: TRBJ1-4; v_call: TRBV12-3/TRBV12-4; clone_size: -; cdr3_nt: TGTGCCAGCAAAGCGGACGAAAAACTGTTTTTT; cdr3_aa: CASKADEKLFF
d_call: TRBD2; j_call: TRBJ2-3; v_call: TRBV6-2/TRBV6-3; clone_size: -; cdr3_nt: TGTGCCAGCAGTACACGGACTAGCGGGGTGGTAGATACGCAGTATTTT; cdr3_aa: CASSTRTSGVVDTQYF
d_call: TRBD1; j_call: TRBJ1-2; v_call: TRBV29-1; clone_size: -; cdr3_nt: TGCAGCGTTGAAGACCCTGTTAGGGGGACAGGGAGAGGCTACACCTTC; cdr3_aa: CSVEDPVRGTGRGYTF
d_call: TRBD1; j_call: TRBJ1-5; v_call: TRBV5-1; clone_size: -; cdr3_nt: TGCGCCAGCAGTTTGAGACAGGGGGATCAGCCCCAGCATTTT; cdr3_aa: CASSLRQGDQPQHF
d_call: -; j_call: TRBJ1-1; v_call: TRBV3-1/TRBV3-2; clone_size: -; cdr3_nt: TGTGCCAGCTCCCGTGGGGCAAACACTGAAGCTTTCTTT; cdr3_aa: CASSRGANTEAFF
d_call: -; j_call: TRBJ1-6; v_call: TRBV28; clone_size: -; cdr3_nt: TGTGCCAGCACTCAAACCGGTTCACCCCTCCACTTT; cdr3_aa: CASTQTGSPLHF
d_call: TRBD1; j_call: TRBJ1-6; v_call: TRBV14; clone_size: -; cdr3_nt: TGTGCCAGCCGACAGGGAAATTCACCCCTCCACTTT; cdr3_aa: CASRQGNSPLHF
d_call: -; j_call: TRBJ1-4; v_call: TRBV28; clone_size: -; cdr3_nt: TGTGCCAGCAGTTTACCCCCCGGGGGGGCGTTTTCCCCTGCAACTAATGAAAAACTGTTTTTT; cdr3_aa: CASSLPPGGAFSPATNEKLFF
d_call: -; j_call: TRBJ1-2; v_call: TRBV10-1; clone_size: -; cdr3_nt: TGCGCCAGCAGTGAGTCGAGAGGGGATGGCTACACCTTC; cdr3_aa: CASSESRGDGYTF
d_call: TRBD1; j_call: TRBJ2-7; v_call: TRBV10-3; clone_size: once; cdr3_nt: TGTGCCATGGGGACAGGGGGCTACGAGCAGTACTTC; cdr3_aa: CAMGTGGYEQYF
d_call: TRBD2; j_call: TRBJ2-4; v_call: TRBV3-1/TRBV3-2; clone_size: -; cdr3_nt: TGTGCCAGCAGCCTACTAGCGGGATGGGCCAAAAACATTCAGTACTTC; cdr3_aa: CASSLLAGWAKNIQYF
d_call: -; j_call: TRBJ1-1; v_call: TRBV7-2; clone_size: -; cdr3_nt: TGTGCCAGCAGCTTATACGGACCGCTGAACACTGAAGCTTTCTTT; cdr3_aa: CASSLYGPLNTEAFF
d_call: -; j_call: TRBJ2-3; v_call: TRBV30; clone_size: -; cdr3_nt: TGTGCCTGGAGTTTCCCCGATACGCAGTATTTT; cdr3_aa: CAWSFPDTQYF
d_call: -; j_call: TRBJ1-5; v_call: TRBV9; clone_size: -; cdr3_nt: TGTGCCAGCAGCGTAGGACAGGCCAATCAGCCCCAGCATTTT; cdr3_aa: CASSVGQANQPQHF
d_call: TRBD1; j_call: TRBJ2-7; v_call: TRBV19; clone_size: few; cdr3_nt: TGTGCCAGTAGTACGTGGACAGGGGACACTTACGAGCAGTACTTC; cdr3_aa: CASSTWTGDTYEQYF
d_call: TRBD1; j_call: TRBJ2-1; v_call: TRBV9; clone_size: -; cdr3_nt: TGTGCCAGCAGCGTACACCCAGGGACAGCTTCAAATGAGCAGTTCTTC; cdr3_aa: CASSVHPGTASNEQFF
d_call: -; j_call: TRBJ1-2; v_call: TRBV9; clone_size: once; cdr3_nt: TGTGCCAGCAGCGTAGCCGGCTCCGGAGAACTCTATGGCTACACCTTC; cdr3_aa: CASSVAGSGELYGYTF
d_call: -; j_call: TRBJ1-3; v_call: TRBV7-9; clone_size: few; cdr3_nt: TGTGCCAGCAGCTTAGCGCAAGGGAGAAACACCATATATTTT; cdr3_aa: CASSLAQGRNTIYF
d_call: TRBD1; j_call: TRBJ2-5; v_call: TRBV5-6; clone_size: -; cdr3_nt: TGTGCCAGTCAGACAGGGACAGAGACCCAGTACTTC; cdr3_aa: CASQTGTETQYF
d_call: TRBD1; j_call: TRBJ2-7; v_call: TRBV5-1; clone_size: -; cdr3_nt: TGCGCCAGCAGCTACCGACAGGGGGCTGTCGAGCAGTACTTC; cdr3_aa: CASSYRQGAVEQYF
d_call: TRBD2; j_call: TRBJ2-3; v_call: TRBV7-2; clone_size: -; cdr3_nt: TGTGCCAGCAGCTTCGCGGGGGGGGAAGATACGCAGTATTTT; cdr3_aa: CASSFAGGEDTQYF
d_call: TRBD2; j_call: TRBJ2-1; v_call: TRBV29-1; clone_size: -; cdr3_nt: TGCAGCGTTGAAGGTCGGGGGGGCTACAATGAGCAGTTCTTC; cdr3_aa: CSVEGRGGYNEQFF
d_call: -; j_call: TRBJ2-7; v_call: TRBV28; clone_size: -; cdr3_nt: TGTGCCAGCAGCCCATACAACGAGCAGTACTTC; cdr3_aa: CASSPYNEQYF
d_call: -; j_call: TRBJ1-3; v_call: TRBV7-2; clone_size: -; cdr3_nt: TGTGCCAGCAGCTTAGCCACCCCCTCTGGAAACACCATATATTTT; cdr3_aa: CASSLATPSGNTIYF
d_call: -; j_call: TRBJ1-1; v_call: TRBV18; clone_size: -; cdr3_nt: TGTGCCAGCTCACCACTGGCCTGGGGGACTGAAGCTTTCTTT; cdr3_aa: CASSPLAWGTEAFF
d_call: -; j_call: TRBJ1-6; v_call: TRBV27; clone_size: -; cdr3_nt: TGTGCCAGCAGTTTGGCCCAGGGAAATTCACCCCTCCACTTT; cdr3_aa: CASSLAQGNSPLHF